This T cell receptor beta chain was documented in a study of shared clonotypes between healthy human individuals. Each sample came from a Caucasian adult donor living in Nashville, Tennessee. Researchers divided each subset's genomic DNA evenly across several immunoSEQ plates. The table came from immunoSEQ multiplex PCR; TCRdb's copy has only in-frame clones and leaves some out. The sample lists under 2,500,000 clones; approximately 96% were seen once. As concerns this clone: Its antigen remains unknown.

The CDR3 runs 15 residues. Unmatched junction bases numbered 9, after V lost 5 bases and J lost 7 bases. Looked up from germline, CDR1 is MNHNS and CDR2 is SASEGT. The study's findings and limits: Generation probabilities were higher for clonotypes shared across all four sorted-subset donors than for unshared ones.

The chain has TRBV6-1 and TRBJ1-2; 11 bases map to TRBD1. Material for sequencing was naive CD4+ T cells sorted from blood. The subset here: CD45RA+ positively selected. The origin of this receptor is a young man in good health. CDR3 nucleotides: TGTGCCAGCAGTCGGACAGGGGGCCCTTTGTCTGGCTACACCTTC. Protein: CASSRTGGPLSGYTF.